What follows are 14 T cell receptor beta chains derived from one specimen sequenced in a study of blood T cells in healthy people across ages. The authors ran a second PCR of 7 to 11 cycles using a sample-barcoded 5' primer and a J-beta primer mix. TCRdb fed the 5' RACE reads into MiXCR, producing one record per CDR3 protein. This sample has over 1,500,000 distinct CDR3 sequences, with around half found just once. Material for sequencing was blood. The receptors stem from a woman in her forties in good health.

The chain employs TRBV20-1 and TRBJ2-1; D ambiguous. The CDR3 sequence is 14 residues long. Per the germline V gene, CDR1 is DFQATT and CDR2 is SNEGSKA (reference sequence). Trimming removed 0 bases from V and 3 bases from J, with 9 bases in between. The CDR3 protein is CSAREYGRYNEQFF. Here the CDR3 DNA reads TGCAGTGCTAGAGAATACGGACGCTACAATGAGCAGTTCTTC.

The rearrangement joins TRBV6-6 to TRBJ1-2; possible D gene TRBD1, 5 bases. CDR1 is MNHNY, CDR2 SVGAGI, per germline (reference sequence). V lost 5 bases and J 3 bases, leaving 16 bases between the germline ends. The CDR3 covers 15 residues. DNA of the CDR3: TGTGCCAGCAGTCTCCCCCCGACAGAATACTATGGCTACACCTTC. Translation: CASSLPPTEYYGYTF.

The CDR3 here is CATSRAAGAVHEQYF. CDR3 DNA: TGTGCCACCAGCAGAGCCGCAGGGGCTGTCCACGAGCAGTACTTC. J is TRBJ2-1 and V is TRBV15; D possibly corresponds to TRBD1 (6 bases). The J call is doubtful: the DNA matches TRBJ2-7 better. There are 15 residues in the CDR3. Germline loops: CDR1 LNHNV, CDR2 YYDKDF (reference sequence).

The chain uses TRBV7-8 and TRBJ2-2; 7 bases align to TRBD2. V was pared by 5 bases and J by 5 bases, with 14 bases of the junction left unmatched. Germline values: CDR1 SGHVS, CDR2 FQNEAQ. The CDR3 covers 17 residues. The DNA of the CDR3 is TGTGCCAGCAGCCTACCGACGGCGGGGGTAGTAACCGGGGAGCTGTTTTTT. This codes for CASSLPTAGVVTGELFF.

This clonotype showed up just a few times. The CDR3 reads CASSLVLAGPYNEQYF. CDR3 DNA: TGTGCCAGCAGCTTAGTGCTAGCGGGTCCCTACAATGAGCAGTACTTC. J is TRBJ2-7 and V is TRBV7-8, with TRBD2 matching 8 bases. J lost 7 bases, V lost 1 base, and 12 bases had no gene match. The CDR3 runs 16 residues. CDR1 is SGHVS, CDR2 FQNEAQ, per germline.

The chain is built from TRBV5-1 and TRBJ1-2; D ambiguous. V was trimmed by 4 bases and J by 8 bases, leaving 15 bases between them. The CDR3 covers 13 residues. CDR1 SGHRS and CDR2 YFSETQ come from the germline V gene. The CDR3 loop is CASSPDIPRGYTF. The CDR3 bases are TGCGCCAGCAGCCCAGACATCCCGAGGGGCTACACCTTC.

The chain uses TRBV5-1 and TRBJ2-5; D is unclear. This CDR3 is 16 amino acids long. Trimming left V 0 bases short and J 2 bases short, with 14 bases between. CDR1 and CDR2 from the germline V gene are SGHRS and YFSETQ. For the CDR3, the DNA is TGCGCCAGCAGCTTGGGGGTCGGCGGCAGTCAAGAGACCCAGTACTTC. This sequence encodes CASSLGVGGSQETQYF.

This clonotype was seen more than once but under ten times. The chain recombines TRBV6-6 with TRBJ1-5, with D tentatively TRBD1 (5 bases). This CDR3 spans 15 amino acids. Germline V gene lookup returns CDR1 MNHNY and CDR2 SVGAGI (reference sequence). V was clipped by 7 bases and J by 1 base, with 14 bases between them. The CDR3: CASTKREGSNQPQHF. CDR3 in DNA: TGTGCCAGCACTAAGCGGGAGGGGAGCAATCAGCCCCAGCATTTT.

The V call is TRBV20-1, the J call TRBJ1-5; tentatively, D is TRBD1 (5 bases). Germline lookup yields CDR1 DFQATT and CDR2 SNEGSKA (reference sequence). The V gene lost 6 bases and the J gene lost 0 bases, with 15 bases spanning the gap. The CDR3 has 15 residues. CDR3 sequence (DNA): TGCAGTGCCCTTGACAGAGGATATAGCAATCAGCCCCAGCATTTT. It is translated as CSALDRGYSNQPQHF.

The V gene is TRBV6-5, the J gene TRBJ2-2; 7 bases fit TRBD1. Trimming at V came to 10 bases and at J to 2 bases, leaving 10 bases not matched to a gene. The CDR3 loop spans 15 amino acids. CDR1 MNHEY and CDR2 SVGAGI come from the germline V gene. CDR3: CATREDRRNTGELFF. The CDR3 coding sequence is TGTGCCACCAGAGAGGACAGGCGAAACACCGGGGAGCTGTTTTTT.

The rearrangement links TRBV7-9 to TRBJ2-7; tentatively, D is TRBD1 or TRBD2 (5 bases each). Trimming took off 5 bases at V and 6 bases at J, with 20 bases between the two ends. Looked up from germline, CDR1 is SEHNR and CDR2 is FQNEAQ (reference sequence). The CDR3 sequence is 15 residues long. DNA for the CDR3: TGTGCCAGCAGCCTCACAGTCCCGGGGCTCAGCGAGCAGTACTTC. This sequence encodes CASSLTVPGLSEQYF.

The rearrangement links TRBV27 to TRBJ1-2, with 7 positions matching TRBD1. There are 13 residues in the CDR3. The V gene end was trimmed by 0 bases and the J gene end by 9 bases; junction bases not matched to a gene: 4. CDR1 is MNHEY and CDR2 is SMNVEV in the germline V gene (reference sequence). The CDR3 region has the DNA TGTGCCAGCAGTTTATCCCCAGGGGGGAGCTACACCTTC. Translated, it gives CASSLSPGGSYTF.

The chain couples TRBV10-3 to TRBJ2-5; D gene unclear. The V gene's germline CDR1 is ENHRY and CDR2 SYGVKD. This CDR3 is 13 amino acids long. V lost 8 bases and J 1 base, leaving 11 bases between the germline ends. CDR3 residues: CAISYAVQETQYF. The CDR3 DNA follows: TGTGCCATCTCTTACGCGGTCCAAGAGACCCAGTACTTC.

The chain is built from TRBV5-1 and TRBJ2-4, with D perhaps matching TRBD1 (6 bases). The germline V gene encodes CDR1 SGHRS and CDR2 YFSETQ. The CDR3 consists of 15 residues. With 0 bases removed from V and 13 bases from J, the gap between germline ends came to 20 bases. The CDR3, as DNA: TGCGCCAGCAGCTTGGAGACAGCATTAGGGGGTTCGCAGTACTTC. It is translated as CASSLETALGGSQYF.